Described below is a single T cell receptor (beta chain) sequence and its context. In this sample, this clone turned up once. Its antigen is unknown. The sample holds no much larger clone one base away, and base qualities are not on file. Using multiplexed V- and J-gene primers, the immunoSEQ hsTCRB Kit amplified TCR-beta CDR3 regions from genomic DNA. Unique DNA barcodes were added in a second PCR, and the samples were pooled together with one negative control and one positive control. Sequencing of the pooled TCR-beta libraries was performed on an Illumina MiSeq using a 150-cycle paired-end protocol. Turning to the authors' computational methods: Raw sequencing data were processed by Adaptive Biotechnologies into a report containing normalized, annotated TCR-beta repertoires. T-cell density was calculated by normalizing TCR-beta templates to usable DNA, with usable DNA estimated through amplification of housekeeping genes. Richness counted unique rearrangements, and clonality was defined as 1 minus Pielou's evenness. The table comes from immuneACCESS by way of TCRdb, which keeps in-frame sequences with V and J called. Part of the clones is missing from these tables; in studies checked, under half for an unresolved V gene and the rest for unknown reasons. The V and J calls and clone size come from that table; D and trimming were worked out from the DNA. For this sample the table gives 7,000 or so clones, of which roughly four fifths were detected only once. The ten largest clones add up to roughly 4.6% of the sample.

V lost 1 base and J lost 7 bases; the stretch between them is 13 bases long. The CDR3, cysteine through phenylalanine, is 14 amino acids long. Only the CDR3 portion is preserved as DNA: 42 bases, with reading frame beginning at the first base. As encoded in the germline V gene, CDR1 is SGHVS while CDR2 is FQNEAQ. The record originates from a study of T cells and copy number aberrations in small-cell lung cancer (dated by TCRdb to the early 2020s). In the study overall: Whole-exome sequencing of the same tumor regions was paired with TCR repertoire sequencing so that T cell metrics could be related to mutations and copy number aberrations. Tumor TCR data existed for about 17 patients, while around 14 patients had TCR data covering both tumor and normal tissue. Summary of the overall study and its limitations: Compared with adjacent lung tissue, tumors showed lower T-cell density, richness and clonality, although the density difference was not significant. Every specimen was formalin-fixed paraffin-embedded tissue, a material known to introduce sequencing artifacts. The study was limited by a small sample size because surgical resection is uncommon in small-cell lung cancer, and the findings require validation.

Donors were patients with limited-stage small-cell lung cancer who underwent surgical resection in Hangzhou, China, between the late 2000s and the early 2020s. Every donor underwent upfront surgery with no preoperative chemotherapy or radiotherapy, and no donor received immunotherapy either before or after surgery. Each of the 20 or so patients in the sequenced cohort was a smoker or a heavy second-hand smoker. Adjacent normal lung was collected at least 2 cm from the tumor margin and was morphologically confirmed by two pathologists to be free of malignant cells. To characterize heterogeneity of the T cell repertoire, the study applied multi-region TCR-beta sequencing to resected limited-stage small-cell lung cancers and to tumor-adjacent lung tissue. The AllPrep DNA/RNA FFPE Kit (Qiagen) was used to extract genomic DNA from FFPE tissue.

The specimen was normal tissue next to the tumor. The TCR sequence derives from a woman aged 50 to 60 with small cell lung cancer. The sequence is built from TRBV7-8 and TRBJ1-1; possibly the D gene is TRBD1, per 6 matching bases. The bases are TGTGCCAGCAGCTTAGTGCGGGGGGCAAGTGAAGCTTTCTTT. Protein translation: CASSLVRGASEAFF.